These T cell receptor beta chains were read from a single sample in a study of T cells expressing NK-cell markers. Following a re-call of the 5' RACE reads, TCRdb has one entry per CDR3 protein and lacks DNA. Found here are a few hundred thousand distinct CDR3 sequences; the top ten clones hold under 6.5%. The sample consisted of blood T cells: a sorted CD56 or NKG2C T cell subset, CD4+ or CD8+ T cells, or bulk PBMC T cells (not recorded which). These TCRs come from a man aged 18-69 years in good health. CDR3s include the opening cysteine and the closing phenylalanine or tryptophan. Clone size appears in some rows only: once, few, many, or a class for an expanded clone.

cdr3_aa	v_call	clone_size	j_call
CASSSSSGGSREKLFF	TRBV12-3/TRBV12-4	.	TRBJ1-4
CASSQGAGDYNEQFF	TRBV4-1	.	TRBJ2-1
CASSSGLAGNTGELFF	TRBV11-2	.	TRBJ2-2
CASSSRGTGFYNGYTF	TRBV3-1	.	TRBJ1-2
CASSLLTQANYGYTF	TRBV5-6	.	TRBJ1-2
CASSQGRGTYRSGYNEQFF	TRBV3-1	.	TRBJ2-1
CASSFNNRGGTQETQYF	TRBV12-3/TRBV12-4	.	TRBJ2-5
CASSPTDRIHTQYF	TRBV5-1	.	TRBJ2-5
CASRTGGVYNEQFF	TRBV7-2	medium-sized	TRBJ2-1
CASSFPSGVIRSYNEQFF	TRBV11-2	.	TRBJ2-1
CSAGQNLAGSINEQFF	TRBV20-1	.	TRBJ2-1
CASRTGGVFTRSYEQYF	TRBV6-1	.	TRBJ2-7
CATSDPTSGGRTDTQYF	TRBV24-1	.	TRBJ2-3
CASSLNARGFRETQYF	TRBV12-3/TRBV12-4	.	TRBJ2-5
CASSRRVGLDGNTIYF	TRBV11-2	.	TRBJ1-3
CSARFLSAETQYF	TRBV20-1	.	TRBJ2-5
CASSAAWAGHGNEQFF	TRBV5-1	.	TRBJ2-1
CASSSWDSFNQPQHF	TRBV12-3/TRBV12-4	.	TRBJ1-5
CSAIETGSHQPQHF	TRBV20-1	.	TRBJ1-5
CASSHGGLGSPLHF	TRBV14	.	TRBJ1-6
CATSDPRTGGNTGELFF	TRBV24-1	.	TRBJ2-2
CASSLVLNGGELFF	TRBV7-2	.	TRBJ2-2
CASSSPGLAGGSSYNEQFF	TRBV6-5	.	TRBJ2-1
CASSYGGGVVSAQHF	TRBV6-2/TRBV6-3	.	TRBJ1-5
CAGGYSNQPQHF	TRBV6-2/TRBV6-3	.	TRBJ1-5
CSARRLAAQETQYF	TRBV20-1	.	TRBJ2-5
CASSLITRTEGLQGTEAFF	TRBV12-3/TRBV12-4	.	TRBJ1-1
CASSLEVGAEQFF	TRBV7-9	.	TRBJ2-1
CASSPAPTGRRGAQHF	TRBV7-2	.	TRBJ1-5
CASSRPLGNVDTQYF	TRBV28	.	TRBJ2-3
CASSDALGSGANVLTF	TRBV2	.	TRBJ2-6
CASSLGRTSSVLTF	TRBV5-6	.	TRBJ2-6
CSARVGLAGSTDTQYF	TRBV20-1	.	TRBJ2-3
CASSGTDRSQETQYF	TRBV7-2	.	TRBJ2-5
CATSDLLAGGSYNEQFF	TRBV24-1	.	TRBJ2-1
CASRLLRPDRSSTDTQYF	TRBV5-1	.	TRBJ2-3
CASSVDRVVGNTEAFF	TRBV6-1	.	TRBJ1-1
CAWSGQGSQPQHF	TRBV30	.	TRBJ1-5
CASSLGGVNNLYEQYF	TRBV5-6	.	TRBJ2-7
CASSWGDREKETQYF	TRBV5-1	.	TRBJ2-5
CASSLTSSSTDTQYF	TRBV5-1	.	TRBJ2-3
CASSKRTLQETQYF	TRBV5-1	.	TRBJ2-5
CASSELVGISTDTQYF	TRBV6-1	.	TRBJ2-3
CASSSSYGNEQFF	TRBV7-3	.	TRBJ2-1
CASTFGQAGQPQHF	TRBV2	.	TRBJ1-5
CASSLTRGRETQYF	TRBV5-1	.	TRBJ2-5